This record covers a single T cell receptor beta chain. Trimming removed 6 bases at V and 0 bases at J, with 7 bases between. There are 13 residues in the CDR3. In germline, CDR1 is SEHNR, CDR2 FQNEAQ (reference sequence). Random hexamers were used to reverse transcribe the RNA input (about 0.45 to 1 ug). TCRdb redid the calling of the immunoSEQ multiplex PCR reads with MiXCR, one entry per CDR3 protein. The sample lists under 85,000 distinct CDR3 sequences, 94% seen once, with less than 0.95% in the top ten. The data were obtained in a study of CD8 T cells in Susac syndrome. This chain links TRBV7-9 with TRBJ2-3; D ambiguous. This clonotype was obtained from a human donor with Susac syndrome. The sample comprised CD8+ T cells from PBMCs. This chain's CDR3 is CASSPTSTDTQYF. As DNA, the CDR3 is TGTGCCAGCAGTCCTACTAGCACAGATACGCAGTATTTT.